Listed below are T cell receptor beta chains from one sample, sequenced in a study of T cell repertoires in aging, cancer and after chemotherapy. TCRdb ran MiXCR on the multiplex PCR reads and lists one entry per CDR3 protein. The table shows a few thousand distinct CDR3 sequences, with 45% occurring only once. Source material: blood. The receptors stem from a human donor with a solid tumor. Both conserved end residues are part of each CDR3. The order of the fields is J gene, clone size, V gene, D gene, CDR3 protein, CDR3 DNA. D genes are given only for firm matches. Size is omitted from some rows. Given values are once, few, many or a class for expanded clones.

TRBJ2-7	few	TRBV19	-	CASSIALPYEQYF	TGTGCCAGTAGTATAGCCTTACCCTACGAGCAGTACTTC
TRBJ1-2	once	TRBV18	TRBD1	CASSPDRVGYTF	TGTGCCAGCTCACCCGACAGGGTTGGCTACACCTTC
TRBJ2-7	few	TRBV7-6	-	CASSSDNLREQYF	TGTGCCAGCAGCTCAGATAACCTTAGGGAGCAGTACTTC
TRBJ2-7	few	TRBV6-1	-	CASAFWGSYEQYF	TGTGCCAGCGCGTTCTGGGGATCCTACGAGCAGTACTTC
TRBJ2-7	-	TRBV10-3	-	CAISELGGAPEQYF	TGTGCCATCAGTGAGCTGGGGGGGGCCCCCGAGCAGTACTTC
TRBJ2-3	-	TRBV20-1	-	CSARGIGGSTDTQYF	TGCAGTGCTAGAGGTATTGGAGGGAGCACAGATACGCAGTATTTT
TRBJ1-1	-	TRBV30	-	CAWRGDWGMNTEAFF	TGTGCCTGGAGGGGGGATTGGGGCATGAACACTGAAGCTTTCTTT
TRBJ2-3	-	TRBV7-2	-	CASSLGLSRRDTQYF	TGTGCCAGCAGCTTAGGTCTCTCCAGGCGAGATACGCAGTATTTT
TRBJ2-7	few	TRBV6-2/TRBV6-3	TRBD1	CASSYDRTGYREQYF	TGTGCCAGCAGTTACGACCGGACAGGGTATCGCGAGCAGTACTTC
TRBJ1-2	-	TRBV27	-	CASSFSFGGYGYTF	TGTGCCAGCAGTTTTAGTTTCGGAGGGTATGGCTACACCTTC
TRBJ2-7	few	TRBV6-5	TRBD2	CASSNSGSLEQYF	TGTGCCAGCAGTAATAGCGGGAGTCTCGAGCAGTACTTC
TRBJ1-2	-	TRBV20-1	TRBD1	CSAPGQGSFYGYTF	TGCAGTGCTCCGGGACAGGGATCTTTCTATGGCTACACCTTC
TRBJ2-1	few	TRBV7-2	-	CASSLVGGSFNEQFF	TGTGCCAGCAGCTTAGTGGGGGGCTCCTTCAATGAGCAGTTCTTC
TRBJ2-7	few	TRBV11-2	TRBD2	CASSLSGSLVEQYF	TGTGCCAGCAGCCTTAGCGGGAGTCTTGTCGAGCAGTACTTC
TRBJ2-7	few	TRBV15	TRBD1	CATSDRDRGPYEQYF	TGTGCCACCAGCGACCGGGACAGGGGGCCCTACGAGCAGTACTTC
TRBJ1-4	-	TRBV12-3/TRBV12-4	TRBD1	CASRSDREEKLFF	TGTGCCAGCAGGTCGGACAGGGAAGAAAAACTGTTTTTT
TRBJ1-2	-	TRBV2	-	CASSVQGSSYGYTF	TGTGCCAGCAGTGTGCAGGGGTCGTCCTATGGCTACACCTTC
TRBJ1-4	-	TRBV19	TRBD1	CASSRTGGNEKLFF	TGTGCCAGTAGTCGGACAGGGGGGAATGAAAAACTGTTTTTT
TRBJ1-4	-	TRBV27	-	CASSFFGLTNEKLFF	TGTGCCAGCAGTTTCTTCGGGTTGACTAATGAAAAACTGTTTTTT
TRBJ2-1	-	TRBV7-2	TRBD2	CASSSGLAPGGEQFF	TGTGCCAGCAGCTCGGGACTAGCTCCTGGTGGTGAGCAGTTCTTC
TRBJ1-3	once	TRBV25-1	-	CASRTASGNTIYF	TGTGCCAGCCGGACTGCCTCTGGAAACACCATATATTTT
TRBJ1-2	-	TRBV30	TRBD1	CAWKIQGVGTNYGYTF	TGTGCCTGGAAGATCCAGGGGGTAGGGACTAACTATGGCTACACCTTC
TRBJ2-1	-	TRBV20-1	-	CSASPLGFSSYNEQFF	TGCAGTGCTAGTCCACTAGGATTTAGCTCCTACAATGAGCAGTTCTTC
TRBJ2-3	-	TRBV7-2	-	CASSLGGLITDTQYF	TGTGCCAGCAGCTTAGGGGGCCTTATCACAGATACGCAGTATTTT
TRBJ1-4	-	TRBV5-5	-	CASSPTLTLTEKLFF	TGTGCCAGCAGCCCTACACTAACCCTTACTGAAAAACTGTTTTTT
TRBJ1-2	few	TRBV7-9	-	CASSRGQNYGYTF	TGTGCCAGTTCTAGAGGACAGAACTATGGCTACACCTTC
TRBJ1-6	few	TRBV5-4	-	CASSLSTAVLSSYNSPLHF	TGTGCCAGCAGCTTGAGTACGGCAGTCCTTAGCTCCTATAATTCACCCCTCCACTTT
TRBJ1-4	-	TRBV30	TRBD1	CAWSVLGQGYEKLFF	TGTGCCTGGAGTGTGCTGGGACAGGGGTATGAAAAACTGTTTTTT
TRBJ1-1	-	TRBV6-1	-	CASQAAGTTEAFF	TGTGCCAGCCAGGCGGCCGGCACGACTGAAGCTTTCTTT
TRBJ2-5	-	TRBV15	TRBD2	CATSVMSGLEETQYF	TGTGCCACCAGCGTTATGAGCGGACTAGAAGAGACCCAGTACTTC
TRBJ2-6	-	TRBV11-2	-	CASTVLISGTNVLTF	TGTGCCAGCACCGTTCTAATCTCTGGGACCAACGTCCTGACTTTC
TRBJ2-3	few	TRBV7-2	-	CASRFDRLATDTQYF	TGTGCCAGCCGCTTCGATCGGCTCGCCACAGATACGCAGTATTTT
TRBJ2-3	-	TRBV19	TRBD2	CASRKAGGRDTDTQYF	TGTGCCAGTAGAAAGGCTGGCGGGAGGGACACAGATACGCAGTATTTT
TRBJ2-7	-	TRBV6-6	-	CASSRTEREQYF	TGTGCCAGCAGTCGGACGGAGAGGGAGCAGTACTTC
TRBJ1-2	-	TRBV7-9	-	CASSQESFYTF	TGTGCCAGCAGCCAGGAGTCGTTCTACACCTTC
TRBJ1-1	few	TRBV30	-	CAWRGEGLNTEAFF	TGTGCCTGGAGAGGGGAGGGGCTGAACACTGAAGCTTTCTTT
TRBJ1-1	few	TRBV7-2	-	CASSLEAPASFF	TGTGCCAGCAGCTTAGAGGCTCCAGCCTCTTTCTTT
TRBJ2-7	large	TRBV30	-	CAWSPEREQYF	TGTGCCTGGAGTCCAGAGAGGGAGCAGTACTTC
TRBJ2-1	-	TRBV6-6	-	CASSEISPYNEQFF	TGTGCCAGCAGTGAGATCTCCCCCTACAATGAGCAGTTCTTC
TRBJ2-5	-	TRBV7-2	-	CASSRLEETQYF	TGTGCCAGCAGCCGACTAGAGGAGACCCAGTACTTC
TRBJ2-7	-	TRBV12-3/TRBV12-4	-	CASSADYEQYF	TGTGCCAGCAGCGCTGATTACGAGCAGTACTTC
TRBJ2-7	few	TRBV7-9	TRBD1	CASRPWGQDPYEQYF	TGTGCCAGCAGACCCTGGGGACAGGACCCCTACGAGCAGTACTTC
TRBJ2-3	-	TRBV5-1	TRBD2	CASLAGTRTDTQYF	TGCGCCAGCCTCGCCGGGACTAGAACAGATACGCAGTATTTT
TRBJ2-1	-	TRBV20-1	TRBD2	CSASTSGHNEQFF	TGCAGTGCTAGCACTAGCGGACACAATGAGCAGTTCTTC
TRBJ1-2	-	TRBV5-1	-	CASSLDSVPPLGYTF	TGCGCCAGCAGCTTGGATTCGGTACCACCCTTGGGCTACACCTTC
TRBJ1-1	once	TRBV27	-	CASRVRTEAFF	TGTGCCAGCAGGGTACGGACTGAAGCTTTCTTT